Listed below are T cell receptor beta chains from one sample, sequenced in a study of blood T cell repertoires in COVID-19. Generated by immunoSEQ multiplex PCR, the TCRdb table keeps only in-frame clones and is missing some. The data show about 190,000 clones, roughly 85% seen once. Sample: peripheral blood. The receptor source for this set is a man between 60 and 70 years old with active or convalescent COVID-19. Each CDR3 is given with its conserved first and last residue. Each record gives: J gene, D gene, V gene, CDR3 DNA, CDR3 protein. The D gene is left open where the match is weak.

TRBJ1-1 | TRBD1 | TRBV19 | TGTGCCAGTAGTATAGCCAGGGGGCTGTATTTGGAGACTGAAGCTTTCTTT | CASSIARGLYLETEAFF
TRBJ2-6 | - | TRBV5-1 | TGCGCCAGCAGCGCGTCCAGGGGCGCTGGGGCCAACGTCCTGACTTTC | CASSASRGAGANVLTF
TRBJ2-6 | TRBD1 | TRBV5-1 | TGCGCCAGCAGCTTCTTCCCCGGGACAGGGATTTCTGGGGCCAACGTCCTGACTTTC | CASSFFPGTGISGANVLTF
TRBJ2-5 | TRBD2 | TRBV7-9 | TGTGCCAGCAGCCTAGGACCGGGGGGGCCTTCAGAGACCCAGTACTTC | CASSLGPGGPSETQYF
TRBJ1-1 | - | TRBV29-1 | TGCAGCGTTCTCGAGGTAGACACTGAAGCTTTCTTT | CSVLEVDTEAFF
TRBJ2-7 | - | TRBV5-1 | TGCGCCAGCAGCTCGCTACCCCCCTCCTACGAGCAGTACTTC | CASSSLPPSYEQYF
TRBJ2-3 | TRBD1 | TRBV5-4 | TGTGCCAGCAGCCCCCCTCCGGGACAGGGATTTGATACGCAGTATTTT | CASSPPPGQGFDTQYF
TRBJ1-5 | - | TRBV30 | TGTGCCTGGAGTGTAAGGGGTCAGCCCCAGCATTTT | CAWSVRGQPQHF
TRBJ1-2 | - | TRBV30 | TGTGCCTGGAGTGTTGGGGCAAGCTACACCTTC | CAWSVGASYTF
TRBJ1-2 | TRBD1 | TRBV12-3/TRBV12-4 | TGTGCCAGCAGTAGGACAGGGACCTATGGCTACACCTTC | CASSRTGTYGYTF
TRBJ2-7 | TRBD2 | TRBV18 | TGTGCCAGCTCACCGATAGGGACCGGGGAGGGAGAGCAGTACTTC | CASSPIGTGEGEQYF
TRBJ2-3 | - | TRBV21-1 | TGTGCCAGCAGCAAAGATAAAGCTGTACTCGCTGTTACAGATACGCAGTATTTT | CASSKDKAVLAVTDTQYF
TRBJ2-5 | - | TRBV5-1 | TGCGCCAGCAGCTTGGGGCCGGGCCAAGAGACCCAGTACTTC | CASSLGPGQETQYF
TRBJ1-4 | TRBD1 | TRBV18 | TGTGCCAGCTCACCCGGGACAGGGGATGAAAAACTGTTTTTT | CASSPGTGDEKLFF
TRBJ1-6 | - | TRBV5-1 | TGCGCCAGCAGCCCGGGGGAGTCCTCCTATAATTCACCCCTCCACTTT | CASSPGESSYNSPLHF
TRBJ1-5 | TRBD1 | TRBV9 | TGTGCCAGCAGCTTAGGACAGGGTCTTCAGCCCCAGCATTTT | CASSLGQGLQPQHF
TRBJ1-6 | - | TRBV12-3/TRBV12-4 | TGTGCCAGTTGTTGGGGGGGAAGGTCACCCCTCCACTTT | CASCWGGRSPLHF
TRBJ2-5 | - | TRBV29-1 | TGCAGCGCCGACGGCGGGGTAGGGGAGACCCAGTACTTC | CSADGGVGETQYF
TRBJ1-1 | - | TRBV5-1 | TGCGCCAGCAGCTTGAACACAGCGAACACTGAAGCTTTCTTT | CASSLNTANTEAFF
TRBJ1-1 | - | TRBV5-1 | TGCGCCAGCAGCTTTGAGGGAGGCACTGAAGCTTTCTTT | CASSFEGGTEAFF
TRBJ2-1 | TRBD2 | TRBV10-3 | TGTGCCATCAGTCTAGCGGGGTCCGACGATGAGCAGTTCTTC | CAISLAGSDDEQFF
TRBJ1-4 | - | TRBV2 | TGTGCCAGCAGCCAGGGGCCTGAAAAACTGTTTTTT | CASSQGPEKLFF
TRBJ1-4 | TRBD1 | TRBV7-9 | TGTGCCAGCAGCTTCTCAAGGGGGCTTAATGAAAAACTGTTTTTT | CASSFSRGLNEKLFF